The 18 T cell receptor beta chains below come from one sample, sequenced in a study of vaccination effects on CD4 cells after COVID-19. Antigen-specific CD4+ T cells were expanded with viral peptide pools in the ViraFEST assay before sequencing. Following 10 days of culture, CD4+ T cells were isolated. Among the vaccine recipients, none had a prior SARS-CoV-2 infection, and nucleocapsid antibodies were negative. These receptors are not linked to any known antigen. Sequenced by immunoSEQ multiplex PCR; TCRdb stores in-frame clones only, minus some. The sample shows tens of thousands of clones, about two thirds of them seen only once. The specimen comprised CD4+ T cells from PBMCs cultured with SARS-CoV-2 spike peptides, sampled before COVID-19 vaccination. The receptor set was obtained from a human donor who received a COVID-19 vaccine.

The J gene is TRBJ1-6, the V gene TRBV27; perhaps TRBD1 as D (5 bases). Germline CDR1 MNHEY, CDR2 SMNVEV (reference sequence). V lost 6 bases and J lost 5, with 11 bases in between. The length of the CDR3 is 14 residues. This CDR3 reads CASRNQGDNSPLHF. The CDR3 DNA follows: TGTGCCAGCAGGAACCAGGGTGATAATTCACCCCTCCACTTT.

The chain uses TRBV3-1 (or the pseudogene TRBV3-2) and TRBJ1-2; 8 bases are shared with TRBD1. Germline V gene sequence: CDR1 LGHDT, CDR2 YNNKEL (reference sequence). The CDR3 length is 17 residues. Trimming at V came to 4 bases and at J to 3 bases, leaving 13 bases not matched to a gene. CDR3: CASSPASGTGEYYGYTF. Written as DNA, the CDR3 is TGTGCCAGCAGCCCCGCCTCCGGGACAGGAGAGTACTATGGCTACACCTTC.

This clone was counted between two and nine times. The CDR3 protein is CASSYHGTPAYEQYF. The CDR3 region has the DNA TGTGCCAGCAGTTATCACGGGACCCCAGCCTACGAGCAGTACTTC. The V and J genes are TRBV6-6 and TRBJ2-7; TRBD1 or TRBD2 may be the D gene (5 bases each). V lost 3 bases to trimming and J lost 2 bases, with 14 bases between them. Germline CDR1 and CDR2: MNHNY and SVGAGI (reference sequence). CDR3 length equals 15 residues.

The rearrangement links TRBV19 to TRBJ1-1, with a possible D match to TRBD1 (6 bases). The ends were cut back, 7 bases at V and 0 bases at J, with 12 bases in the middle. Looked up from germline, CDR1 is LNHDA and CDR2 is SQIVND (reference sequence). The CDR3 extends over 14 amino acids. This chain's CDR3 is CASTTGGVNTEAFF. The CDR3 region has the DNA TGTGCCAGTACCACGGGGGGCGTGAACACTGAAGCTTTCTTT.

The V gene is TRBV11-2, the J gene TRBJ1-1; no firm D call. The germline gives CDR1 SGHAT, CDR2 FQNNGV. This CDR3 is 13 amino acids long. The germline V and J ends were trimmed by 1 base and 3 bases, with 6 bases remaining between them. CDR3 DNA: TGTGCCAGCAGCTTAGCGACGGACACTGAAGCTTTCTTT. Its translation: CASSLATDTEAFF.

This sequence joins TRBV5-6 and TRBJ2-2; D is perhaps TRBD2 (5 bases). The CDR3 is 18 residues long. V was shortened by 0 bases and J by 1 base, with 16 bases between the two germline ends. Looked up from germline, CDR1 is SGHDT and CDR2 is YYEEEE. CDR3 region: CASSLERRLGRNTGELFF. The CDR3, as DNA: TGTGCCAGCAGCTTGGAACGGCGTCTAGGGAGGAACACCGGGGAGCTGTTTTTT.

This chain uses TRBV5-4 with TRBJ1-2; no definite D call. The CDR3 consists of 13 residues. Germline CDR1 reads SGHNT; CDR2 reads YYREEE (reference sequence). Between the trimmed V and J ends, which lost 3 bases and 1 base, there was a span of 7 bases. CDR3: CASSSGVNYGYTF. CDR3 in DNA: TGTGCCAGCAGCTCCGGGGTTAACTATGGCTACACCTTC.

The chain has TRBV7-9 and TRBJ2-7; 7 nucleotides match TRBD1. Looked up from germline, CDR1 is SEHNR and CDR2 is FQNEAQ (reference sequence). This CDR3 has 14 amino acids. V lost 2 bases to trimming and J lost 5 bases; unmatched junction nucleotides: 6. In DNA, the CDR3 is TGTGCCAGCAGCTTATCAGGGGGTAGCAACGAGCAGTACTTC. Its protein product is CASSLSGGSNEQYF. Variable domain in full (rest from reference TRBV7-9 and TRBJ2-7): DTGVSQNPRHKITKRGQNVTFRCDPISEHNRLYWYRQTLGQGPEFLTYFQNEAQLEKSRLLSDRFSAERPKGSFSTLEIQRTEQGDSAMYLCASSLSGGSNEQYFGPGTRLTVT.

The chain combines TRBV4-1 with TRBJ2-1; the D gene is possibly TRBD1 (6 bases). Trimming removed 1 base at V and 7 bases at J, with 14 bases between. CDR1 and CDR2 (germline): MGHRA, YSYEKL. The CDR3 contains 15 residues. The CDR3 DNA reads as TGCGCCAGCAGCCAAGTGACAGGAAGATGGAATGAGCAGTTCTTC. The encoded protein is CASSQVTGRWNEQFF.

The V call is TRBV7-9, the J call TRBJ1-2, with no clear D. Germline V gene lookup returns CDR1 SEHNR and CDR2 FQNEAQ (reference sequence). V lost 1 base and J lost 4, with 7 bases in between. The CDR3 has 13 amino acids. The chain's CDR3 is CASSLGGFYGYTF. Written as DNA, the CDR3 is TGTGCCAGCAGCTTAGGTGGTTTCTATGGCTACACCTTC.

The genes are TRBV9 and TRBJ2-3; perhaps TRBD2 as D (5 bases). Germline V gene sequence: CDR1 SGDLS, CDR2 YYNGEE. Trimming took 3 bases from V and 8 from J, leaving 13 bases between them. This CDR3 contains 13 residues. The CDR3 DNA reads TGTGCCAGCAGCGGGAGGAGACGTTTTACGCAGTATTTT. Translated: CASSGRRRFTQYF.

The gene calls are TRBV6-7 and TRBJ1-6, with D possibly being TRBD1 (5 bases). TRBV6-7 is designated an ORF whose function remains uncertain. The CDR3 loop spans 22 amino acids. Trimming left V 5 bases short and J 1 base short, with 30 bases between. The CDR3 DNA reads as TGTGCCAGCAGTCATTCCCCTGCGGCAGGGATTATGGATGAGTCCTATAATTCACCCCTCCACTTT. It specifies CASSHSPAAGIMDESYNSPLHF.

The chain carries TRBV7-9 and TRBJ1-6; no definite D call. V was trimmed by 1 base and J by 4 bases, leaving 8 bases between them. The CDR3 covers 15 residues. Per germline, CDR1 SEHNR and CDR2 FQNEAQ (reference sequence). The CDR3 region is CASSLGGEYNSPLHF. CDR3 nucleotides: TGTGCCAGCAGCTTAGGTGGGGAATATAATTCACCCCTCCACTTT. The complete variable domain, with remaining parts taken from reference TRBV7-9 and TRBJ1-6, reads DTGVSQNPRHKITKRGQNVTFRCDPISEHNRLYWYRQTLGQGPEFLTYFQNEAQLEKSRLLSDRFSAERPKGSFSTLEIQRTEQGDSAMYLCASSLGGEYNSPLHFGNGTRLTVT.

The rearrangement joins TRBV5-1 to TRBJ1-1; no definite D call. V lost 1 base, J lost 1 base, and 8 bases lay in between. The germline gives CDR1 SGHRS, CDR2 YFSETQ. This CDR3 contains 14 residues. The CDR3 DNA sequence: TGCGCCAGCAGCTTGTCACAGTCGAACACTGAAGCTTTCTTT. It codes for CASSLSQSNTEAFF.

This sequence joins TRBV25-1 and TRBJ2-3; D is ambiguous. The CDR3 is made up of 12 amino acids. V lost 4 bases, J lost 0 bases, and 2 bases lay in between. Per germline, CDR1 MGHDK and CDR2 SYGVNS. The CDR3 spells CASSVSTDTQYF. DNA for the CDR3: TGTGCCAGCAGTGTCAGCACAGATACGCAGTATTTT.

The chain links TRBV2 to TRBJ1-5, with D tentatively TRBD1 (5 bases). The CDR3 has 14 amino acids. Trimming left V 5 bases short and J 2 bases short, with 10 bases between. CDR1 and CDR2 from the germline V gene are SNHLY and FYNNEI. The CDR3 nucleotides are TGTGCCAGCAGTACAGGTTCAGGCAATCAGCCCCAGCATTTT. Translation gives CASSTGSGNQPQHF.

As DNA, the CDR3 is TGCAGCGTCCATCAGGGAAACAATCAGCCCCAGCATTTT. Residues: CSVHQGNNQPQHF. The rearrangement links TRBV29-1 to TRBJ1-5; D is possibly TRBD1 (5 bases). V lost 6 bases, J lost 3 bases, and 12 bases lay in between. This CDR3 is 13 amino acids long. Germline assignment: CDR1 SQVTM and CDR2 ANQGSEA.

The CDR3 reads CASSVSGSSTDTQYF. The CDR3 DNA reads as TGTGCCAGCAGCGTTAGCGGGTCTAGCACAGATACGCAGTATTTT. The V call is TRBV7-7, the J call TRBJ2-3; 7 bases are shared with TRBD2. In germline, CDR1 is SSHAT, CDR2 FNYEAQ (reference sequence). The CDR3 sequence is 15 residues long. Trimming cost V 5 bases and J 0 bases; bases outside gene matches: 5.